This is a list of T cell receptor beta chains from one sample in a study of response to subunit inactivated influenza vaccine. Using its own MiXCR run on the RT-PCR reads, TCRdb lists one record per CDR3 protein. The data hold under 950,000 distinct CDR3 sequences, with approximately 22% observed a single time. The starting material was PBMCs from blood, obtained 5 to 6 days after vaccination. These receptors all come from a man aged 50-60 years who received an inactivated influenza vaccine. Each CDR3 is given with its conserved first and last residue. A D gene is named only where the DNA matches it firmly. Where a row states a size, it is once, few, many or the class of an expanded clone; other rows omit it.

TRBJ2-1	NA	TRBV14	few	TGTGCCAGCAGCCAGCGCGGATCAATTTATGAGCAGTTCTTC	CASSQRGSIYEQFF
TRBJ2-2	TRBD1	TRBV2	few	TGTGCCAGCACCCGACAGGGCCCCCCCGGGGAGCTGTTTTTT	CASTRQGPPGELFF
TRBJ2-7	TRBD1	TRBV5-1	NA	TGCGCCAGCAGCTTGATGGGACAGGGGGCCAACGAGCAGTACTTC	CASSLMGQGANEQYF
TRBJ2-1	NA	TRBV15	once	TGTGCCACCAGCAGAGATCGCCGCAGGGTCGATGAGCAGTTCTTC	CATSRDRRRVDEQFF
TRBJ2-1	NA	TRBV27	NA	TGTGCCAGCAGTTTACTACCGGGTGGGTCCTACAATGAGCAGTTCTTC	CASSLLPGGSYNEQFF
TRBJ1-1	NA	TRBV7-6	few	TGTGCCAGCAGCTTAGAAGGACTCTTGAACACTGAAGCTTTCTTT	CASSLEGLLNTEAFF
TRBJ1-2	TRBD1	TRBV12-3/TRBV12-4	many	TGTGCCAGCAGTTTCCGACAGGGAGATGGCTACACCTTC	CASSFRQGDGYTF
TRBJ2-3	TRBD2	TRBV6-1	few	TGTGCCAGCAGTACCTACCATAGCGGGTACGAACCTAGCACAGATACGCAGTATTTT	CASSTYHSGYEPSTDTQYF
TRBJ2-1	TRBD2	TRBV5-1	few	TGCGCCAGCAGCTCGGGACTAGCGGTTTTAAGCTCCTACAATGAGCAGTTCTTC	CASSSGLAVLSSYNEQFF
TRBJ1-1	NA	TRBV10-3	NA	TGTGCCATCAGTTCGACAGACAACACTGAAGCTTTCTTT	CAISSTDNTEAFF
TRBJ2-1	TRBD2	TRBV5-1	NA	TGCGCCAGCGGGGGGGTAGCGGGAGGCTACAATGAGCAGTTCTTC	CASGGVAGGYNEQFF
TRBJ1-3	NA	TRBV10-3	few	TGTGCCATCAGTGAGTCGAAGGGACACCTTTCTCATAGAAACACCATATATTTT	CAISESKGHLSHRNTIYF
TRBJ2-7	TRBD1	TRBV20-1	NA	TGCAGTGCTAGAGATCCACGACAGGGCACCTACGAGCAGTACTTC	CSARDPRQGTYEQYF
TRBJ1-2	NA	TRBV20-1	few	TGCAGTGCTATCGCGACAATTGGCTACACCTTC	CSAIATIGYTF
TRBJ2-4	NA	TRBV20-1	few	TGCAGTGCGACACGGCGGGACAGCAAAAACATTCAGTACTTC	CSATRRDSKNIQYF
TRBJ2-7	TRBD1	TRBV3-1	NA	TGTGCCAGCAGGCGAGGACAGGCCATGGGGGAGCAGTACTTC	CASRRGQAMGEQYF
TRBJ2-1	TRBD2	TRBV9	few	TGTGCCAGCAGCAGACTAGCGGGTCCCGGCTCCTACAATGAGCAGTTCTTC	CASSRLAGPGSYNEQFF
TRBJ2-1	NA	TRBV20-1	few	TGCAGTGTCCCATCCGACGGGTACAATGAGCAGTTCTTC	CSVPSDGYNEQFF
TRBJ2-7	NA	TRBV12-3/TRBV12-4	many	TGTGCCAGCAGTTTGGGGCCCATCTACGAGCAGTACTTC	CASSLGPIYEQYF
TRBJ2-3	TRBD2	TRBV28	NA	TGTGCCAGCTCACTAGCGGGGGAAGGAGATACGCATTATTTT	CASSLAGEGDTHYF
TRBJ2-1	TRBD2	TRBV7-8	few	TGTGCCAGCAGCTTAATGAGGTTCCTAGCGGGAAGCTCCTACAATGAGCAGTTCTTC	CASSLMRFLAGSSYNEQFF
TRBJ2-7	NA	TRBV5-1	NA	TGCGCCAGCAGCTTGGCGGCAGTTGGCTACGAGCAGTACTTC	CASSLAAVGYEQYF
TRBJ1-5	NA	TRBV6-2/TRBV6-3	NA	TGTGCCAGCAGGGGCTTAACAGGGTTCAATCAGCCCCAGCATTTT	CASRGLTGFNQPQHF
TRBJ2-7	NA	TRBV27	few	TGTGCCAGCAGCCCGACTAGTTTTGACGAGCAGTACTTC	CASSPTSFDEQYF
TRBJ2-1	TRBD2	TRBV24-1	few	TGTGCCACCAGTGACCGCGGACTAGCGGGAGGGTTTTACAATGAGCAGTTCTTC	CATSDRGLAGGFYNEQFF
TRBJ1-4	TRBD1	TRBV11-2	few	TGTGCCAGCAGCTTAGATTCGGGACAGGGATTCTCGTCTAATGAAAAACTGTTTTTT	CASSLDSGQGFSSNEKLFF
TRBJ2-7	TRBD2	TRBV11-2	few	TGTGCCAGCAGCTTAGAGCCTAGCGGGATCCACGAGCAGTACTTC	CASSLEPSGIHEQYF
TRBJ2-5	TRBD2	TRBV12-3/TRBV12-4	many	TGTGCCAGCAGTTTTGCGGGGGGATTAGAGACCCAGTACTTC	CASSFAGGLETQYF
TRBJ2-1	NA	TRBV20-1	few	TGCAGGGGGGCGGAATACAATGAGCAGTTCTTC	CRGAEYNEQFF
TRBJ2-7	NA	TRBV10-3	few	TGTGCCATCAGTGAGGGACAGTTCTACGAGCAGTACTTC	CAISEGQFYEQYF
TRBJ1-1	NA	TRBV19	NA	TGTGCCAGTAGTATAGATTATGAGACAAAGGATGGCACTGAAGCTTTCTTT	CASSIDYETKDGTEAFF
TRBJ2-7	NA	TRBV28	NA	TGTGCCAGCAGAAAGGGGCCCAGGGCCGAAGCTACCTACGAGCAGTACTTC	CASRKGPRAEATYEQYF
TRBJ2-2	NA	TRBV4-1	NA	TGCGCCAGCAGCCAAGATGGGGGCGCGGGGTGGACCGGGGAGCTGTTTTTT	CASSQDGGAGWTGELFF
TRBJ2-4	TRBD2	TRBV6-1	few	TGTGCCAGCAGACGAGGTAGACTAGCGGGAGGTTCGGCCAAAAACATTCAGTACTTC	CASRRGRLAGGSAKNIQYF
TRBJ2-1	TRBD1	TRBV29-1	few	TGCAGCGCCTCTGGACAGGGACCCTACAATGAGCAGTTCTTC	CSASGQGPYNEQFF
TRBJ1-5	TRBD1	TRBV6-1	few	TGTGCCAGCAGTGCGTCAGGGGGCCCGCATAGCAATCAGCCCCAGCATTTT	CASSASGGPHSNQPQHF